This passage covers 19 T cell receptor beta chains from one sample sequenced in a study of cytomegalovirus exposure and HLA in healthy donors. PCR used 60 Vbeta primers and 13 Jbeta primers. Only in-frame clones appear in the TCRdb table, and some are missing; sequencing was by immunoSEQ multiplex PCR. The repertoire has about 150,000 clones, 9.7% of them found once; the top ten carry 1.8%. The sequenced material came from PBMCs. These receptors were taken from a man in his fifties in good health and CMV-seronegative.

This clone occurred a few times. This chain joins TRBV7-6 and TRBJ2-3; 14 nucleotides agree with TRBD2. The CDR3 is made up of 20 amino acids. Germline V gene sequence: CDR1 SGHVS, CDR2 FNYEAQ. V lost 5 bases to trimming and J lost 8 bases; unmatched junction nucleotides: 21. CDR3 sequence reads: CASSPSGTSGGVNSRGTQYF. The CDR3 bases are TGTGCCAGCAGCCCATCAGGGACTAGCGGGGGCGTTAACAGCCGGGGTACGCAGTATTTT.

This clone was found a few times. This chain connects TRBV18 to TRBJ1-5; D ambiguous. The CDR3 is made up of 19 amino acids. Per the germline V gene, CDR1 is KGHSH and CDR2 is LQKENI. V was shortened by 2 bases and J by 0 bases, with 20 bases between the two germline ends. CDR3 residues: CASSPRRPGPRDSNQPQHF. CDR3 nucleotides: TGTGCCAGCTCACCAAGGCGGCCAGGCCCCCGGGATAGCAATCAGCCCCAGCATTTT.

The rearrangement joins TRBV9 to TRBJ2-1; 8 bases are a match to TRBD2. V trimming: 3 bases; J trimming: 4 bases; junction bases outside the gene matches: 6. The germline V gene has CDR1 SGDLS and CDR2 YYNGEE. This CDR3 is 15 amino acids long. In nucleotides, the CDR3 is TGTGCCAGCAGCGGGTCTAGCGGGTGGTACAATGAGCAGTTCTTC. This sequence encodes CASSGSSGWYNEQFF.

This clone has a handful of counts. The chain combines TRBV27 with TRBJ1-6; TRBD1 matches at 8 bases. The CDR3 sequence is 17 residues long. Germline V CDR1 and CDR2: MNHEY, SMNVEV (reference sequence). V was clipped by 6 bases and J by 7 bases; unmatched bases: 14. The CDR3 here is CASSLTETGVSNSPLHF. The CDR3, as DNA: TGTGCCAGCAGCCTGACAGAGACAGGGGTTTCGAATTCACCCCTCCACTTT.

This clone was found a few times. This chain links TRBV30 with TRBJ2-7; tentative D call: TRBD1 (5 bases). This CDR3 region has 11 residues. V gave up 4 bases and J gave up 6 bases, with 10 bases separating them. Germline V gene lookup returns CDR1 GTSNPN and CDR2 SVGIG (reference sequence). Here the CDR3 DNA reads TGTGCCTGGAATGTAGGGGTCGAGCAGTACTTC. The encoded protein is CAWNVGVEQYF.

The chain combines TRBV5-1 with TRBJ1-2; D unclear. The length of the CDR3 is 13 residues. Deletions cut 0 bases from V and 7 bases from J, with 10 bases between. In germline, CDR1 is SGHRS, CDR2 YFSETQ. In DNA form, the CDR3 reads TGCGCCAGCAGCTTGGCTGGCGGGTCTGGCTACACCTTC. Its translation: CASSLAGGSGYTF.

This chain joins TRBV28 and TRBJ2-7, with 7 bases fitting TRBD2. This CDR3 region has 16 residues. J lost 6 bases, V lost 7 bases, and 18 bases had no gene match. CDR1 and CDR2 from the germline V gene are MDHEN and SYDVKM. In nucleotides, the CDR3 is TGTGCCAGCACCGTAGGATGGGGGGAGGGTTTTAGCGAGCAGTACTTC. This sequence encodes CASTVGWGEGFSEQYF.

This clone was picked up a small number of times. The chain carries TRBV12-5 and TRBJ1-3; a weak D match, TRBD1 (6 bases). Germline CDR1 reads LGHNT; CDR2 reads FRNRAP. The CDR3 has 14 amino acids. V shed 5 bases and J shed 1 base, with 9 bases lying between them. CDR3 in DNA: TGTGCTAGTGGTCTTCAGGGGTCTGGAAACACCATATATTTT. Translating it yields CASGLQGSGNTIYF.

This clone was observed a handful of times. The CDR3 region is CASSPGQGEGYTF. DNA of the CDR3: TGTGCCAGCAGCCCGGGACAGGGGGAGGGCTACACCTTC. The chain carries TRBV7-2 and TRBJ1-2, with 11 positions matching TRBD1. Per the germline V gene, CDR1 is SGHTA and CDR2 is FQGNSA. Germline trimming cut 5 bases from V and 8 bases from J; bases unmatched to any gene: 4. The CDR3 is made up of 13 amino acids.

The rearrangement joins TRBV7-2 to TRBJ1-6, with a tentative D call TRBD1 (5 bases). CDR1 and CDR2 (germline): SGHTA, FQGNSA. The CDR3 contains 15 residues. Deletions cut 0 bases from V and 7 bases from J, with 10 bases between. The CDR3 reads CASSLASGRNSPLHF. The CDR3 nucleotides read TGTGCCAGCAGCTTAGCCTCAGGGCGGAATTCACCCCTCCACTTT.

This clone has only a few counts. This rearrangement joins TRBV29-1 to TRBJ2-1; 8 bases map to TRBD1. Trimming removed 6 bases from V and 5 bases from J; junction bases left unmatched: 9. Looked up from germline, CDR1 is SQVTM and CDR2 is ANQGSEA. The CDR3 covers 14 residues. DNA for the CDR3: TGCAGCGTAGCCAGGGGGCCGAGGGACAATGAGCAGTTCTTC. Protein sequence: CSVARGPRDNEQFF.

In this sample, this clone turned up a few times. The gene calls are TRBV30 and TRBJ2-7, with 8 bases lining up with TRBD1. CDR1 and CDR2 from the germline V gene are GTSNPN and SVGIG (reference sequence). V dropped 0 bases and J dropped 5; count of bases not matched to a gene: 9. The CDR3 spans 15 residues. This CDR3 is CAWSVPGQVGNEQYF. The CDR3, as DNA: TGTGCCTGGAGTGTACCGGGACAGGTAGGGAACGAGCAGTACTTC.

The V call is TRBV2, the J call TRBJ2-2; 10 bases are a match to TRBD2. Per the germline V gene, CDR1 is SNHLY and CDR2 is FYNNEI. The CDR3 sequence is 19 residues long. J gave up 5 bases and V 7 bases, and 19 bases lay outside the gene matches. CDR3 DNA: TGTGCCAGCACCCCCTTAAGGTCGAGCGGGAGGGCCGGAACCGGGGAGCTGTTTTTT. Translated, it gives CASTPLRSSGRAGTGELFF.

The V and J genes are TRBV19 and TRBJ1-3; perhaps TRBD1 as D (5 bases). The germline CDR1 and CDR2 sequences are LNHDA and SQIVND (reference sequence). V dropped 9 bases and J dropped 1 base, with 16 bases sitting between them. The CDR3 has 15 amino acids. The CDR3 loop is CASSAQGLSGNTIYF. CDR3 coding DNA: TGTGCCAGCTCGGCGCAGGGATTATCTGGAAACACCATATATTTT.

This clone was seen a handful of times. The rearrangement links TRBV6-4 to TRBJ2-1; 12 bases align to TRBD2. The CDR3 consists of 15 residues. Germline trimming cut 2 bases from V and 5 bases from J; bases unmatched to any gene: 1. The germline CDR1 and CDR2 sequences are MRHNA and SNTAGT. CDR3 in DNA: TGTGCCAGCAGTGACCTAGCGGGGGGGCACAATGAGCAGTTCTTC. Translating it yields CASSDLAGGHNEQFF.

This clone was counted between two and nine times. The rearrangement uses TRBV11-2 and TRBJ1-2; 7 bases are a match to TRBD1. The CDR3 sequence is 16 residues long. V was clipped by 1 base and J by 2 bases; unmatched bases: 7. Germline V gene lookup returns CDR1 SGHAT and CDR2 FQNNGV. CDR3 sequence reads: CASSLGTGTANYGYTF. For the CDR3, the DNA is TGTGCCAGCAGCTTAGGGACCGGGACAGCGAACTATGGCTACACCTTC.

J is TRBJ1-2 and V is TRBV6-4; the D gene is possibly TRBD1 (6 bases). Germline V gives CDR1 MRHNA, CDR2 SNTAGT. The V end was cut by 5 bases, the J end by 0 bases, with 13 bases between. This CDR3 is 15 amino acids long. The CDR3 reads CASSLDRSANYGYTF. CDR3 coding DNA: TGTGCCAGCAGTCTGGACAGAAGCGCTAACTATGGCTACACCTTC.

The CDR3: CASSSDPGLAGGLPETQYF. The CDR3, as DNA: TGTGCCAGCAGCTCTGATCCGGGACTAGCGGGGGGTCTACCAGAGACCCAGTACTTC. The chain recombines TRBV11-1 with TRBJ2-5; 15 bases line up with TRBD2. Germline loops: CDR1 SGHAT, CDR2 FQDESV (reference sequence). Losses at the gene ends were 4 bases for V and 4 bases for J; bases not matched to a gene: 13. This CDR3 is 19 amino acids long.

The V gene is TRBV11-2, the J gene TRBJ2-7, with 8 bases aligning to TRBD1. V gave up 5 bases and J gave up 5 bases; unmatched junction bases: 8. The CDR3 totals 14 residues. Looked up from germline, CDR1 is SGHAT and CDR2 is FQNNGV. The CDR3 loop is CASSPLTGDNEQYF. In nucleotides, the CDR3 is TGTGCCAGCAGCCCATTGACAGGGGACAACGAGCAGTACTTC.